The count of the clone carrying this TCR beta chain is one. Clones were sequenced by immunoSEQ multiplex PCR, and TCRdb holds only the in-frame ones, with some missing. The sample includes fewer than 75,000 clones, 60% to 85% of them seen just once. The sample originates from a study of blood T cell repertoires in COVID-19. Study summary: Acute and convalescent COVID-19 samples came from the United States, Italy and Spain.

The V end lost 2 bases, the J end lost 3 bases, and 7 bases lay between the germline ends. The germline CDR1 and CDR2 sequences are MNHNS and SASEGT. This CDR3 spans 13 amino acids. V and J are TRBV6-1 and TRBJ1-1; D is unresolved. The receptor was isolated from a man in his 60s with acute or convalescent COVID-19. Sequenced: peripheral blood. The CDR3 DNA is TGTGCCAGCAGTGAATCCGGTGACACTGAAGCTTTCTTT. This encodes CASSESGDTEAFF.